These 19 T cell receptor beta chains share one sample of origin, sequenced in a study of blood T cell repertoires in COVID-19. Method: immunoSEQ multiplex PCR; TCRdb's copy keeps in-frame clones and lacks some. The table has approximately 290,000 clones, about 85% seen once. Sequenced sample: peripheral blood. The receptors were sampled from a human donor with COVID-19, enrolled during active disease. The donor label of this sample is uncertain.

This clone showed up just once. The chain couples TRBV9 to TRBJ2-7, with TRBD2 matching over 12 bases. The CDR3 length is 16 residues. J lost 5 bases, V lost 1 base, and 7 bases had no gene match. Germline V gives CDR1 SGDLS, CDR2 YYNGEE. The CDR3 spells CASSVKRLAGVDEQYF. In DNA, the CDR3 is TGTGCCAGCAGCGTAAAAAGACTAGCGGGAGTTGACGAGCAGTACTTC.

The V call is TRBV5-1, the J call TRBJ2-2, with a possible D match to TRBD1 (6 bases). CDR1 SGHRS and CDR2 YFSETQ come from the germline V gene. With 5 bases removed from V and 0 bases from J, the gap between germline ends came to 11 bases. The CDR3 runs 15 residues. CDR3 sequence: CASREGTPNTGELFF. CDR3 DNA: TGCGCCAGCAGAGAAGGGACACCGAACACCGGGGAGCTGTTTTTT.

This chain uses TRBV5-8 with TRBJ2-3; TRBD2 matches at 12 bases. The CDR3 loop spans 19 amino acids. Germline CDR1 and CDR2: SGHTS and YDEGEE. V lost 4 bases, J lost 4 bases, and 16 bases stayed unmatched. This CDR3 reads CASSRGTSGRIRWADTQYF. DNA of the CDR3: TGTGCCAGCAGCCGAGGTACTAGCGGGAGGATCCGTTGGGCAGATACGCAGTATTTT.

Note on this clone: Other DNA sequences from this sample encode an identical CDR3 as well. The chain is built from TRBV19 and TRBJ1-5; possible D gene TRBD1, 5 bases. The V end was cut by 0 bases, the J end by 2 bases, with 8 bases between. This CDR3 has 15 residues. Germline V gene sequence: CDR1 LNHDA, CDR2 SQIVND (reference sequence). CDR3: CASSIDREGNQPQHF. The CDR3, as DNA: TGTGCCAGTAGTATAGACAGGGAGGGCAATCAGCCCCAGCATTTT.

The chain recombines TRBV19 with TRBJ2-3; D remains unclear. CDR1 LNHDA and CDR2 SQIVND come from the germline V gene (reference sequence). The CDR3 consists of 15 residues. V lost 6 bases and J 0 bases, leaving 13 bases between the germline ends. The CDR3 spells CASSSQTASTDTQYF. CDR3 bases: TGTGCCAGTAGCTCTCAGACTGCTAGCACAGATACGCAGTATTTT.

The V gene is TRBV7-2, the J gene TRBJ1-2, with 7 bases matching TRBD1. This CDR3 spans 13 amino acids. Germline V gives CDR1 SGHTA, CDR2 FQGNSA. V dropped 3 bases and J dropped 4; count of bases not matched to a gene: 2. This chain's CDR3 is CASSLGDSYGYTF. DNA of the CDR3: TGTGCCAGCAGCTTGGGGGACAGCTATGGCTACACCTTC.

The chain couples TRBV28 to TRBJ1-2; the D gene is possibly TRBD1 (5 bases). CDR3 size: 15 residues. V lost 5 bases and J lost 8, with 21 bases in between. Germline lookup yields CDR1 MDHEN and CDR2 SYDVKM. The CDR3 nucleotides read TGTGCCAGCAGTCCCCCCATAGGAGGGGCGGACGGCTACACCTTC. Its translation is CASSPPIGGADGYTF.

The chain combines TRBV19 with TRBJ1-4; no reliable D call. In germline, CDR1 is LNHDA, CDR2 SQIVND (reference sequence). V lost 6 bases, J lost 6 bases, and 17 bases lay in between. CDR3 length: 15 amino acids. Here the CDR3 DNA reads TGTGCCAGTAGCCCGGCGGGAGGGTCTCATGAAAAACTGTTTTTT. Amino acid sequence: CASSPAGGSHEKLFF.

V gene TRBV5-1 combines with J gene TRBJ1-1; a possible D gene is TRBD1 (5 bases). The CDR3 is 15 amino acids. Germline V gene data show CDR1 as SGHRS and CDR2 as YFSETQ. The V end was cut by 4 bases, the J end by 1 base, with 14 bases between. The CDR3 reads CASSQPRQSNTEAFF. In DNA form, the CDR3 reads TGCGCCAGCAGCCAGCCCCGACAGTCGAACACTGAAGCTTTCTTT.

This chain uses TRBV11-2 with TRBJ1-2; perhaps TRBD1 as D (6 bases). Trimming took off 5 bases at V and 4 bases at J, with 11 bases between the two ends. This CDR3 is built from 13 residues. Germline-derived CDR1 and CDR2 are SGHAT and FQNNGV. The CDR3 sequence is CASSPDSLYGYTF. The DNA of the CDR3 is TGTGCCAGCAGCCCGGACAGCCTCTATGGCTACACCTTC.

This CDR3 reads CSASTGGSSGAFF. The CDR3 nucleotides are TGCAGTGCTAGTACAGGGGGAAGTTCCGGCGCTTTCTTT. V usage is TRBV20-1 and J usage is TRBJ1-1; 8 positions match TRBD1. The V gene end was trimmed by 3 bases and the J gene end by 11 bases; junction bases not matched to a gene: 11. The germline gives CDR1 DFQATT, CDR2 SNEGSKA (reference sequence). The CDR3 extends over 13 amino acids.

This clone was seen a single time. This sequence joins TRBV11-3 and TRBJ1-1, with D maybe TRBD1 (6 bases). Deletions cut 5 bases from V and 0 bases from J, with 10 bases between. Germline V CDR1 and CDR2: SGHNT, YENEEA. The CDR3 contains 14 residues. The DNA of the CDR3 is TGTGCCAGCAGCCCTCAGGGGATGAACACTGAAGCTTTCTTT. Encoded protein: CASSPQGMNTEAFF. Full variable domain (rest looked up from reference TRBV11-3 and TRBJ1-1): EAGVVQSPRYKIIEKKQPVAFWCNPISGHNTLYWYLQNLGQGPELLIRYENEEAVDDSQLPKDRFSAERLKGVDSTLKIQPAELGDSAVYLCASSPQGMNTEAFFGQGTRLTVV.

This clone was detected a few times. The V call is TRBV2, the J call TRBJ1-2; 10 nucleotides agree with TRBD1. The V gene end was trimmed by 6 bases and the J gene end by 12 bases; junction bases not matched to a gene: 10. The CDR3 length is 13 residues. Germline CDR1 SNHLY, CDR2 FYNNEI. DNA for the CDR3: TGTGCCAGCAGCGCCGGGACAGGGGTGGTGAACACCTTC. Encoded protein: CASSAGTGVVNTF.

The genes are TRBV30 and TRBJ2-7, with D perhaps matching TRBD1 (5 bases). V was pared by 0 bases and J by 4 bases, with 13 bases between. Looked up from germline, CDR1 is GTSNPN and CDR2 is SVGIG (reference sequence). The CDR3 extends over 14 amino acids. The CDR3 loop is CAWSVGVGAYEQYF. DNA of the CDR3: TGTGCCTGGAGTGTAGGGGTTGGCGCTTACGAGCAGTACTTC.

This rearrangement joins TRBV11-2 to TRBJ1-4, with 9 bases fitting TRBD1. CDR3 size: 19 residues. The V gene's germline CDR1 is SGHAT and CDR2 FQNNGV. Trimming took 3 bases from V and 1 from J; bases not matched to a gene: 12. This CDR3 is CASSFDPRDRVITNEKLFF. As DNA, the CDR3 is TGTGCCAGCAGCTTCGACCCCCGGGACAGGGTTATAACTAATGAAAAACTGTTTTTT.

Only a few counts were recorded for this clone. This chain joins TRBV6-5 and TRBJ2-1; 7 bases are a match to TRBD2. The CDR3 contains 15 residues. V shed 3 bases and J 7 bases; nucleotides not matched to a gene: 9. The germline CDR1 and CDR2 sequences are MNHEY and SVGAGI. The CDR3 protein is CASSYLSGIGNEQFF. CDR3 coding DNA: TGTGCCAGCAGTTATTTGAGCGGGATTGGAAATGAGCAGTTCTTC.

This clone has only one observation. The chain carries TRBV10-3 and TRBJ2-3, with 10 bases identical to TRBD2. Germline trimming cut 4 bases from V and 5 bases from J; bases unmatched to any gene: 9. The CDR3 consists of 16 residues. The germline V gene encodes CDR1 ENHRY and CDR2 SYGVKD. The CDR3: CAISVGLAGVVDTQYF. CDR3 nucleotides: TGTGCCATCAGTGTTGGGCTAGCGGGAGTAGTAGATACGCAGTATTTT.

The chain uses TRBV19 and TRBJ2-2; 11 nucleotides match TRBD1. The CDR3 extends over 15 amino acids. V lost 4 bases to trimming and J lost 6 bases; unmatched junction nucleotides: 4. Germline lookup yields CDR1 LNHDA and CDR2 SQIVND (reference sequence). The CDR3 protein is CASSRDRGVSGELFF. The CDR3 bases are TGTGCCAGTAGTAGGGACAGGGGGGTCTCCGGGGAGCTGTTTTTT.

The genes are TRBV27 and TRBJ2-1; TRBD1 agrees at 7 bases. This CDR3 region has 15 residues. The germline gives CDR1 MNHEY, CDR2 SMNVEV (reference sequence). V dropped 5 bases and J dropped 2; count of bases not matched to a gene: 6. CDR3 sequence reads: CASSRTTGTYNEQFF. The CDR3 coding sequence is TGTGCCAGCAGTCGAACGACAGGGACCTACAATGAGCAGTTCTTC.